This T cell receptor (beta chain) was observed in a study of blood T cell repertoires in COVID-19. The overall study: Samples of COVID-19 (acute and convalescent) were obtained from the United States, Italy and Spain. In each case, the material was cDNA or gDNA derived from T cells, B-cell-depleted T cells, or PBMCs.

To note about this clone: The germline gene is not matched at one end of the junction; a read error may be the cause.

The CDR3 length is 9 residues. The germline gives CDR1 DFQATT, CDR2 SNEGSKA (reference sequence). Authors' data handling: Estimation of nucleated cell counts relied on the amplification of reference gene primers. The method was immunoSEQ multiplex PCR; TCRdb's version includes in-frame clones alone and lacks a portion of them. V, J and clone size reflect that table, while D and trimming were determined from the DNA. Among about 60,000 clones, approximately 84% were seen once, and the ten largest hold roughly 4%. Sequenced: peripheral blood. This receptor was identified in a man aged 55 to 69 with acute or convalescent COVID-19. This rearrangement joins TRBV20-1 to TRBJ1-2; the D is unclear. The CDR3 spells CSAPPGGLF. The DNA of the CDR3 is TGCAGTGCTCCCCCAGGTGGGCTCTTC.